What follows are 27 T cell receptor beta chains derived from one specimen sequenced in a study of OX40 agonist ivuxolimab in advanced cancers. Assay: immunoSEQ multiplex PCR; the TCRdb copy retains only in-frame clones and omits some. Among more than 50,000 clones listed, around 84% were seen once. The specimen was CD4+ or CD8+ T cells sorted from blood, collected in a trial of the OX40 agonist ivuxolimab. These receptors all stem from an adult with an advanced solid tumor such as melanoma, head and neck, liver or kidney cancer.

V usage is TRBV10-3 and J usage is TRBJ1-3; no clear D gene. This CDR3 has 13 residues. CDR1 ENHRY and CDR2 SYGVKD come from the germline V gene. Trimming pared 3 bases from V and 2 bases from J, leaving 5 bases between. The CDR3 sequence is CAISESPGNTIYF. The CDR3 nucleotides read TGTGCCATCAGTGAATCCCCTGGAAACACCATATATTTT.

The V gene is TRBV6-6, the J gene TRBJ1-1; no firm D call. Germline CDR1 MNHNY, CDR2 SVGAGI (reference sequence). The CDR3 sequence is 12 residues long. Trimming pared 6 bases from V and 1 base from J, leaving 6 bases between. CDR3 region: CASSSANTEAFF. CDR3 sequence (DNA): TGTGCCAGCAGCTCAGCGAACACTGAAGCTTTCTTT.

The V call is TRBV30, the J call TRBJ1-2; D ambiguous. The CDR3 spans 12 residues. Germline V gene sequence: CDR1 GTSNPN, CDR2 SVGIG (reference sequence). Trimming took off 0 bases at V and 5 bases at J, with 7 bases between the two ends. CDR3 residues: CAWSVMEYGYTF. CDR3 nucleotide sequence: TGTGCCTGGAGTGTAATGGAGTATGGCTACACCTTC. The whole variable domain, filled in from reference TRBV30 and TRBJ1-2, reads SQTIHQWPATLVQPVGSPLSLECTVEGTSNPNLYWYRQAAGRGLQLLFYSVGIGQISSEVPQNLSASRPQDRQFILSSKKLLLSDSGFYLCAWSVMEYGYTFGSGTRLTVV.

The genes are TRBV13 and TRBJ1-1; 7 bases agree with TRBD1. The CDR3 has 13 amino acids. The V gene's germline CDR1 is PRHDT and CDR2 FYEKMQ (reference sequence). The ends lost 5 bases at V and 6 bases at J; junction bases unmatched: 6. The CDR3 DNA reads as TGTGCCAGCAGCATCCACAGGGGTGCTGAAGCTTTCTTT. Translation gives CASSIHRGAEAFF.

CDR3 amino acids: CSVGGSYQETQYF. The CDR3, as DNA: TGCAGCGTTGGCGGAAGTTACCAAGAGACCCAGTACTTC. The genes are TRBV29-1 and TRBJ2-5; D unresolved. CDR3 length: 13 amino acids. The germline V and J ends were trimmed by 4 bases and 0 bases, with 9 bases remaining between them. From germline, CDR1 is SQVTM and CDR2 ANQGSEA.

The gene calls are TRBV18 and TRBJ1-2, with TRBD1 as a possible D gene (5 bases). V dropped 4 bases and J dropped 4 bases, with 13 bases sitting between them. The germline gives CDR1 KGHSH, CDR2 LQKENI. This CDR3 contains 14 residues. DNA for the CDR3: TGTGCCAGCTCACGAGGGGAAAGGGGCTATGGCTACACCTTC. Its translation is CASSRGERGYGYTF.

V is TRBV15 and J is TRBJ1-5; D ambiguous. The CDR3 loop spans 13 amino acids. Trimming took off 2 bases at V and 10 bases at J, with 12 bases between the two ends. Germline V lookup: CDR1 LNHNV, CDR2 YYDKDF (reference sequence). The CDR3 bases are TGTGCCACCAGCAGATCCCCTCTTGACCCCCAGCATTTT. This codes for CATSRSPLDPQHF. Combining the CDR3 with reference TRBV15 and TRBJ1-5 gives the whole variable domain DAMVIQNPRYQVTQFGKPVTLSCSQTLNHNVMYWYQQKSSQAPKLLFHYYDKDFNNEADTPDNFQSRRPNTSFCFLDIRSPGLGDTAMYLCATSRSPLDPQHFGDGTRLSIL.

This chain connects TRBV7-2 to TRBJ1-6; D is perhaps TRBD1 (6 bases). V shed 7 bases and J shed 0 bases, with 13 bases lying between them. The CDR3 loop spans 16 amino acids. Per germline, CDR1 SGHTA and CDR2 FQGNSA. CDR3 amino acids: CASNLQGSSYNSPLHF. The CDR3 nucleotides read TGTGCCAGCAACCTACAGGGTTCCTCCTATAATTCACCCCTCCACTTT.

The chain couples TRBV5-4 to TRBJ2-1; 8 bases fit TRBD1. This CDR3 region has 15 residues. Germline loops: CDR1 SGHNT, CDR2 YYREEE (reference sequence). Trimming cost V 10 bases and J 8 bases; bases outside gene matches: 17. In DNA, the CDR3 is TGTGCCTACCAAAGCGGACAGGGCAGATTAGATGAGCAGTTCTTC. It specifies CAYQSGQGRLDEQFF.

This rearrangement joins TRBV30 to TRBJ2-5; 7 nucleotides match TRBD2. With 0 bases clipped from V and 5 bases from J, the junction kept 9 bases outside the gene matches. CDR3 length: 15 amino acids. Looked up from germline, CDR1 is GTSNPN and CDR2 is SVGIG (reference sequence). CDR3 sequence: CAWSVPGGSVETQYF. Here the CDR3 DNA reads TGTGCCTGGAGTGTACCTGGCGGGAGTGTTGAGACCCAGTACTTC.

The sample holds a few counts of this clone. The rearrangement uses TRBV4-1 and TRBJ2-7; no definite D call. Germline V CDR1 and CDR2: MGHRA, YSYEKL. The CDR3 spans 12 residues. V lost 1 base, J lost 3 bases, and 4 bases lay in between. The CDR3 nucleotides read TGCGCCAGCAGCCAAGGGGGCTACGAGCAGTACTTC. Translation: CASSQGGYEQYF.

This clone has just a few counts. The V and J genes are TRBV5-1 and TRBJ2-5, with 7 bases matching TRBD1. The germline CDR1 and CDR2 sequences are SGHRS and YFSETQ. The CDR3 is 11 amino acids. The V and J ends lost 4 bases and 10 bases, in that order; junction bases with no gene match: 4. CDR3: CASSSRDSQYF. The DNA for the CDR3 is TGCGCCAGCAGCAGCCGGGACAGCCAGTACTTC. Based on the CDR3 plus reference TRBV5-1 and TRBJ2-5, the full variable domain is KAGVTQTPRYLIKTRGQQVTLSCSPISGHRSVSWYQQTPGQGLQFLFEYFSETQRNKGNFPGRFSGRQFSNSRSEMNVSTLELGDSALYLCASSSRDSQYFGPGTRLLVL.

This CDR3 is CASSDRNFYGYTF. For the CDR3, the DNA is TGTGCCAGCAGTGACCGCAACTTCTATGGCTACACCTTC. The rearrangement uses TRBV25-1 and TRBJ1-2; the D is unclear. The length of the CDR3 is 13 residues. Trimming took 3 bases from V and 4 from J, leaving 9 bases between them. Germline CDR1 reads MGHDK; CDR2 reads SYGVNS.

The chain has TRBV2 and TRBJ2-3; 8 nucleotides align to TRBD2. Trimming removed 1 base from V and 3 bases from J; junction bases left unmatched: 3. Germline CDR1 and CDR2: SNHLY and FYNNEI. The CDR3 runs 15 residues. The CDR3 region is CASSEEAGVTDTQYF. CDR3 nucleotides: TGTGCCAGCAGTGAAGAAGCGGGAGTAACAGATACGCAGTATTTT.

This chain connects TRBV7-3 to TRBJ2-5, with 8 nucleotides matching TRBD1. Trimming at V came to 4 bases and at J to 4 bases, leaving 2 bases not matched to a gene. The CDR3 consists of 13 residues. Germline values: CDR1 SGHTA, CDR2 FQGTGA. The CDR3, as DNA: TGTGCCAGCAGCTCCGACAGGGGAGAGACCCAGTACTTC. The encoded protein is CASSSDRGETQYF.

V usage is TRBV5-4 and J usage is TRBJ1-1; a weak D match, TRBD1 (5 bases). CDR1 SGHNT and CDR2 YYREEE come from the germline V gene (reference sequence). This CDR3 contains 15 residues. Trimming removed 0 bases at V and 3 bases at J, with 12 bases between. This CDR3 reads CASSLGGGRHTEAFF. For the CDR3, the DNA is TGTGCCAGCAGCTTGGGGGGGGGACGGCACACTGAAGCTTTCTTT.

V is TRBV7-3 and J is TRBJ2-1; no clear D. V dropped 1 base and J dropped 8 bases, with 15 bases sitting between them. This CDR3 spans 15 amino acids. Germline values: CDR1 SGHTA, CDR2 FQGTGA. CDR3 coding DNA: TGTGCCAGCAGCTTAATGCCTAGTTCGTACGATGAGCAGTTCTTC. Its translation: CASSLMPSSYDEQFF.

DNA of the CDR3: TGTGCCAGCAGTTTATCACGGGGGGGCGGAGACGAGCAGTACTTC. Translated, it gives CASSLSRGGGDEQYF. The gene calls are TRBV28 and TRBJ2-7; 8 nucleotides line up with TRBD2. Trimming cost V 1 base and J 5 bases; bases outside gene matches: 7. Germline CDR1 reads MDHEN; CDR2 reads SYDVKM. CDR3 length equals 15 residues.

This clone was counted a few times. The chain employs TRBV6-6 and TRBJ2-7; tentative D call: TRBD1 (6 bases). V was shortened by 6 bases and J by 0 bases, with 12 bases between the two germline ends. CDR1 MNHNY and CDR2 SVGAGI come from the germline V gene (reference sequence). CDR3 length: 14 amino acids. The CDR3 protein is CASRDQDSSYEQYF. CDR3 nucleotide sequence: TGTGCCAGCAGGGACCAGGACAGCTCCTACGAGCAGTACTTC.

This chain uses TRBV14 with TRBJ2-7, with D perhaps TRBD1 or TRBD2 (5 bases each). Between the trimmed V and J ends, which lost 1 base and 1 base, there was a span of 8 bases. The germline V gene has CDR1 SGHDN and CDR2 FVKESK. The CDR3 has 14 residues. Here the CDR3 reads CASSQVGPSYEQYF. CDR3 bases: TGTGCCAGCAGCCAAGTGGGACCTTCCTACGAGCAGTACTTC.

V and J are TRBV19 and TRBJ1-3, with D unresolved. Germline lookup yields CDR1 LNHDA and CDR2 SQIVND (reference sequence). The CDR3 is 17 amino acids. V lost 7 bases to trimming and J lost 0 bases, with 19 bases between them. The DNA of the CDR3 is TGTGCCAGTACCACCGGATCTCAATTGAGCTCTGGAAACACCATATATTTT. Amino acid sequence: CASTTGSQLSSGNTIYF.

This clone was observed once. The chain uses TRBV5-5 and TRBJ2-5; D gene unclear. Trimming took off 0 bases at V and 1 base at J, with 10 bases between the two ends. This CDR3 has 15 residues. Germline V gene data show CDR1 as SGHKS and CDR2 as YYEKEE (reference sequence). The DNA of the CDR3 is TGTGCCAGCAGCTTGGCCGTAGGTCCCCAAGAGACCCAGTACTTC. Translation gives CASSLAVGPQETQYF.

The gene calls are TRBV19 and TRBJ1-5; a possible D gene is TRBD1 (5 bases). The length of the CDR3 is 18 residues. CDR1 and CDR2 from the germline V gene are LNHDA and SQIVND (reference sequence). The V gene lost 6 bases and the J gene lost 2 bases, with 23 bases spanning the gap. The chain's CDR3 is CASSRGAGGESGNQPQHF. CDR3 bases: TGTGCCAGTAGCCGCGGGGCGGGGGGGGAGTCCGGCAATCAGCCCCAGCATTTT.

The chain carries TRBV7-6 and TRBJ2-1; 9 positions agree with TRBD2. This CDR3 contains 14 residues. The germline gives CDR1 SGHVS, CDR2 FNYEAQ. The V segment lost 5 bases and the J segment 10 bases; nucleotides outside the gene matches: 9. The CDR3 nucleotides read TGTGCCAGCAGCCGGGGACTAGCCCCGATGGAGCAGTTCTTC. As protein: CASSRGLAPMEQFF.

This chain uses TRBV19 with TRBJ2-3; D not resolved. Germline V gene lookup returns CDR1 LNHDA and CDR2 SQIVND (reference sequence). V lost 9 bases to trimming and J lost 4 bases, with 11 bases between them. There are 12 residues in the CDR3. The CDR3: CASRSDADTQYF. The CDR3 DNA reads TGTGCCAGCCGGTCGGATGCAGATACGCAGTATTTT.

The chain couples TRBV7-6 to TRBJ2-7; D not resolved. The CDR3 totals 13 residues. In germline, CDR1 is SGHVS, CDR2 FNYEAQ. Trimming took off 1 base at V and 4 bases at J, with 8 bases between the two ends. The CDR3 loop is CASSLGTIYEQYF. CDR3 nucleotides: TGTGCCAGCAGCTTAGGGACCATTTACGAGCAGTACTTC. Complete variable domain (other parts from reference TRBV7-6 and TRBJ2-7): GAGVSQSPRYKVTKRGQDVALRCDPISGHVSLYWYRQALGQGPEFLTYFNYEAQQDKSGLPNDRFSAERPEGSISTLTIQRTEQRDSAMYRCASSLGTIYEQYFGPGTRLTVT.

This clone was picked up a small number of times. The gene calls are TRBV7-6 and TRBJ2-3; no definite D call. Trimming took 2 bases from V and 6 from J, leaving 3 bases between them. Looked up from germline, CDR1 is SGHVS and CDR2 is FNYEAQ. The CDR3 has 11 residues. The CDR3 bases are TGTGCCAGCAGCTTACAGGATACGCAGTATTTT. Its protein product is CASSLQDTQYF.